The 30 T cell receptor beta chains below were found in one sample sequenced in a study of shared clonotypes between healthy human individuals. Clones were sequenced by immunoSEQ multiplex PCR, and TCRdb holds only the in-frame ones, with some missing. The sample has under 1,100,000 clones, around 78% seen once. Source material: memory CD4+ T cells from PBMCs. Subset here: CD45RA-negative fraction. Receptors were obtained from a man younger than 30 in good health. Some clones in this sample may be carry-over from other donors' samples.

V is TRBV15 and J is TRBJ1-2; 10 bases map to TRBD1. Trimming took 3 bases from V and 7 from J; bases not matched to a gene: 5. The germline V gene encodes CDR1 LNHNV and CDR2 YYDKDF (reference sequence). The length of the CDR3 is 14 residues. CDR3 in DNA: TGTGCCACCAGCAGGGATGGACAGGGGGTTGGCTACACCTTC. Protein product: CATSRDGQGVGYTF.

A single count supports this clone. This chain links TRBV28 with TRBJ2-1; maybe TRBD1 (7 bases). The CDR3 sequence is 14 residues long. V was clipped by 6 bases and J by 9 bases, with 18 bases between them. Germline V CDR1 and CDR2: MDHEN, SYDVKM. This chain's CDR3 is CASSTRQGAGEQFF. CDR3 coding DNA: TGTGCCAGCAGCACTCGACAGGGAGCGGGTGAGCAGTTCTTC.

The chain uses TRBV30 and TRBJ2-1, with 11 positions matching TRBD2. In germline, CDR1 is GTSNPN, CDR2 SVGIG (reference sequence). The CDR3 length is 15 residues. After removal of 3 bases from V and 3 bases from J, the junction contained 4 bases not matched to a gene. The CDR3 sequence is CAWRLTSGSYNEQFF. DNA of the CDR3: TGTGCCTGGAGGCTTACTAGCGGGAGCTACAATGAGCAGTTCTTC.

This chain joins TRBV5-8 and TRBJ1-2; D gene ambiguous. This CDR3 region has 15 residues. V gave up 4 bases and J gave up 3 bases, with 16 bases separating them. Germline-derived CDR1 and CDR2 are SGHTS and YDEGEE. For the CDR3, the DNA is TGTGCCAGCAGCAAAGTCCTGCGCCGGCACTATGGCTACACCTTC. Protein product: CASSKVLRRHYGYTF. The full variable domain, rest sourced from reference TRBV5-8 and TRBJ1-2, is EAGVTQSPTHLIKTRGQQATLRCSPISGHTSVYWYQQALGLGLQFLLWYDEGEERNRGNFPPRFSGRQFPNYSSELNVNALELEDSALYLCASSKVLRRHYGYTFGSGTRLTVV.

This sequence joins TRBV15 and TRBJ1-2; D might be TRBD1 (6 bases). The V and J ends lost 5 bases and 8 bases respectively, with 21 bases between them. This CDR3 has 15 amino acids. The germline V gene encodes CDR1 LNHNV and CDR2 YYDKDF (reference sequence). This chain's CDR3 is CATSGQIGWGGGYTF. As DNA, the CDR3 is TGTGCCACCAGCGGACAGATAGGCTGGGGCGGGGGCTACACCTTC.

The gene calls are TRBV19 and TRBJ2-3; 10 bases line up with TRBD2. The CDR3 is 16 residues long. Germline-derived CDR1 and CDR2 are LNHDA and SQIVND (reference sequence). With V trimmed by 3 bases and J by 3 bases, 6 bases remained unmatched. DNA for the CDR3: TGTGCCAGTAGTATCACAGCGGGAGGGAGGACAGATACGCAGTATTTT. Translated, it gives CASSITAGGRTDTQYF.

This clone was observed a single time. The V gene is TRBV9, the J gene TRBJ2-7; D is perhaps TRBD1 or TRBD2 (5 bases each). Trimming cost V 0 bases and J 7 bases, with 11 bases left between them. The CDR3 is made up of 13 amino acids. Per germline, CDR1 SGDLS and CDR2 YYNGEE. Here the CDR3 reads CASSVVIGGEQYF. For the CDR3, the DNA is TGTGCCAGCAGCGTAGTTATTGGGGGTGAGCAGTACTTC.

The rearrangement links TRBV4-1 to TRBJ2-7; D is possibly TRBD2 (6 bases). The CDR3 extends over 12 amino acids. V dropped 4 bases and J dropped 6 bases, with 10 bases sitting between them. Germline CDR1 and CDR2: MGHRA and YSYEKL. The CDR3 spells CASSRPEGEQYF. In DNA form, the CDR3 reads TGCGCCAGCAGCCGACCGGAGGGCGAGCAGTACTTC.

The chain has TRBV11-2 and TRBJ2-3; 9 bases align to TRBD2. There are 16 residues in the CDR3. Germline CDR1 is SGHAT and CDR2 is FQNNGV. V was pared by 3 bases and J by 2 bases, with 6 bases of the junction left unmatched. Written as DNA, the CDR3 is TGTGCCAGCAGCTTGGAAGCGGGAGGCCTCACAGATACGCAGTATTTT. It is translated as CASSLEAGGLTDTQYF.

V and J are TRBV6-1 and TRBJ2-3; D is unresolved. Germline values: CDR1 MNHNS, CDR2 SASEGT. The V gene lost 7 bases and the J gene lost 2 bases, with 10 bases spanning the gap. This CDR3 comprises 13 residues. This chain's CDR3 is CASMKAHTDTQYF. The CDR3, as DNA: TGTGCCAGCATGAAAGCCCACACAGATACGCAGTATTTT.

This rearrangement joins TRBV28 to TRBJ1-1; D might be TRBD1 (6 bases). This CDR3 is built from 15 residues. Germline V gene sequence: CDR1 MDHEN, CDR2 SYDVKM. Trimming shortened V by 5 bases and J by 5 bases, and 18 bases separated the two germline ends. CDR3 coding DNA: TGTGCCAGCAGTCCACCCCAGGGGTGGAGAACTGAAGCTTTCTTT. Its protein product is CASSPPQGWRTEAFF.

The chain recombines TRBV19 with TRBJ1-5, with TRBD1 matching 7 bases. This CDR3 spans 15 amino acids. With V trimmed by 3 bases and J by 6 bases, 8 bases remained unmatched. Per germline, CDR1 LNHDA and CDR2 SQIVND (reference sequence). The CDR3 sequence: CASSITGARGQPQHF. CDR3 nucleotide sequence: TGTGCCAGTAGTATCACAGGGGCGCGGGGTCAGCCCCAGCATTTT.

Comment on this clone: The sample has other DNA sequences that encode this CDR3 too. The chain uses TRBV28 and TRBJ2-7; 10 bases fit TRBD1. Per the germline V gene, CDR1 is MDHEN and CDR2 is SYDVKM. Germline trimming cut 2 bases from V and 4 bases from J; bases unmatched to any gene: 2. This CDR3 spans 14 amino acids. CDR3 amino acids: CASSLGDRGYEQYF. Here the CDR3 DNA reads TGTGCCAGCAGTTTAGGGGACAGGGGTTACGAGCAGTACTTC.

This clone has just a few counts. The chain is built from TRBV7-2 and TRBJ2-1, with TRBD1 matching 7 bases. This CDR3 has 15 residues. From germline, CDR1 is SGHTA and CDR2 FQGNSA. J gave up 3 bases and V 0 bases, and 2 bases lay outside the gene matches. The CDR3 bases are TGTGCCAGCAGCTTAGCTGGGACAGTCTACAATGAGCAGTTCTTC. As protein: CASSLAGTVYNEQFF. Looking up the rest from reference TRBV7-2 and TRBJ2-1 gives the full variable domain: GAGVSQSPSNKVTEKGKDVELRCDPISGHTALYWYRQSLGQGLEFLIYFQGNSAPDKSGLPSDRFSAERTGGSVSTLTIQRTQQEDSAVYLCASSLAGTVYNEQFFGPGTRLTVL.

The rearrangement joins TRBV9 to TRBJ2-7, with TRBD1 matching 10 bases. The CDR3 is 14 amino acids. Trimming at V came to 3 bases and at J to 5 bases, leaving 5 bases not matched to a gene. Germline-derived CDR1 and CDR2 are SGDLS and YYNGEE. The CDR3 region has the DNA TGTGCCAGCAGCGCCGACAGGGGGCTCAACGAGCAGTACTTC. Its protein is CASSADRGLNEQYF.

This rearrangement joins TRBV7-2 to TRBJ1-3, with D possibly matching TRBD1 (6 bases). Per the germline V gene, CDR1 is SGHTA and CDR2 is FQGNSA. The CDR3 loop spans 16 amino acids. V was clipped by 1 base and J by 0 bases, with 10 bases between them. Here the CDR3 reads CASSLVGAYSGNTIYF. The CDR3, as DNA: TGTGCCAGCAGCTTAGTGGGGGCCTACTCTGGAAACACCATATATTTT.

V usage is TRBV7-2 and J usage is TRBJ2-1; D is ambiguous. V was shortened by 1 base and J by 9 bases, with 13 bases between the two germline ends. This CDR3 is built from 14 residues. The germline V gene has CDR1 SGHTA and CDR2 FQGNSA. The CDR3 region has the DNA TGTGCCAGCAGCTTAGTAAGTAGTTCTACTGAGCAGTTCTTC. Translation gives CASSLVSSSTEQFF.

CDR3 amino acids: CASSRLGGISYNEQFF. The CDR3 DNA reads TGTGCCAGCAGCCGTCTTGGCGGGATCTCCTACAATGAGCAGTTCTTC. The chain couples TRBV7-9 to TRBJ2-1, with D maybe TRBD2 (6 bases). Germline values: CDR1 SEHNR, CDR2 FQNEAQ (reference sequence). Trimming took 5 bases from V and 0 from J, leaving 14 bases between them. This CDR3 region has 16 residues.

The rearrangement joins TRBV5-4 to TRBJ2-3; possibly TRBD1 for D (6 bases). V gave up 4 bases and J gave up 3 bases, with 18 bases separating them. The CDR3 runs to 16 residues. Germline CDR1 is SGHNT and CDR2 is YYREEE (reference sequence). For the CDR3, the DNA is TGTGCCAGCAGCCAGGGACAAAACGAACGAACAGATACGCAGTATTTT. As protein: CASSQGQNERTDTQYF.

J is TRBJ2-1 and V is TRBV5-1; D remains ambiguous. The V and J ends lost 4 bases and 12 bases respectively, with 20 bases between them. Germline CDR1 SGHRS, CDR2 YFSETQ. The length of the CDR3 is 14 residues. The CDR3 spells CASSIERVDRGQFF. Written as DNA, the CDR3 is TGCGCCAGCAGCATCGAAAGGGTGGATCGAGGGCAGTTCTTC.

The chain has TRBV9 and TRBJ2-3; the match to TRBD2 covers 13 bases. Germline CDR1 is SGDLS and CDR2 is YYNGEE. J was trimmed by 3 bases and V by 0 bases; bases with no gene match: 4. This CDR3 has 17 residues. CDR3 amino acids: CASSVGTSGSVTDTQYF. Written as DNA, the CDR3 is TGTGCCAGCAGCGTAGGGACTAGCGGGAGTGTAACAGATACGCAGTATTTT. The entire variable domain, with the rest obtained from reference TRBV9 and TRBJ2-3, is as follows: DSGVTQTPKHLITATGQRVTLRCSPRSGDLSVYWYQQSLDQGLQFLIQYYNGEERAKGNILERFSAQQFPDLHSELNLSSLELGDSALYFCASSVGTSGSVTDTQYFGPGTRLTVL.

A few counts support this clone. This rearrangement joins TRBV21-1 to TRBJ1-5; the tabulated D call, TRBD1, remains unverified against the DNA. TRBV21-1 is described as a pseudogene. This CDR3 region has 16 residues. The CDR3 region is CASSSQDGTNNQPQHF. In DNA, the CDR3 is TGTGCCAGCAGCTCTCAAGATGGGACAAACAATCAGCCCCAGCATTTT.

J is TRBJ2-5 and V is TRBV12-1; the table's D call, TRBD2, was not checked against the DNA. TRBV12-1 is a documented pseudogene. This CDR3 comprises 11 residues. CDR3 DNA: TGTGCCAGCAGACTAAGAGAGACCCAGTACTTC. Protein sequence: CASRLRETQYF.

The CDR3, as DNA: TGCAGCGTGACAGGGGGCGGGTACACTGAAGCTTTCTTT. Protein product: CSVTGGGYTEAFF. The genes are TRBV29-1 and TRBJ1-1; TRBD1 matches 10 bases. The length of the CDR3 is 13 residues. Trimming cost V 6 bases and J 3 bases; bases outside gene matches: 4. Germline CDR1 is SQVTM and CDR2 is ANQGSEA.

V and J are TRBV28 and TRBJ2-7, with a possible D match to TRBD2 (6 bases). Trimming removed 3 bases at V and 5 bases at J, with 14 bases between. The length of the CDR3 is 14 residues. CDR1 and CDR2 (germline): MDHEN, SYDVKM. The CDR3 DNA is TGTGCCAGCAGTTTGTCGGGGGTCCTCCACGAGCAGTACTTC. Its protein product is CASSLSGVLHEQYF.

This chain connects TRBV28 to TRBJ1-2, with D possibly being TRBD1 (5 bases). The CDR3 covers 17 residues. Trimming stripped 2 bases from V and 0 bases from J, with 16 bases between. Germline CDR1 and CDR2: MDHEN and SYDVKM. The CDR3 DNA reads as TGTGCCAGCAGTTTAACGGGCAGGGTGGCTACTAACTATGGCTACACCTTC. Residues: CASSLTGRVATNYGYTF.

Here the CDR3 reads CASRGQGGQTQYF. The DNA of the CDR3 is TGTGCCAGCAGAGGACAGGGCGGGCAGACCCAGTACTTC. V gene TRBV7-2 combines with J gene TRBJ2-5; 8 bases line up with TRBD1. The CDR3 runs to 13 residues. The germline V gene has CDR1 SGHTA and CDR2 FQGNSA. Trimming took 6 bases from V and 6 from J; bases not matched to a gene: 6.

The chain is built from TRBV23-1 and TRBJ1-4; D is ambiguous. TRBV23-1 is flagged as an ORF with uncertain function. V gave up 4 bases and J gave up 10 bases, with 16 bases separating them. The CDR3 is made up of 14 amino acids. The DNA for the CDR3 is TGCGCCAGCAGTCCCTCCACCCCGGTCAGAAAACTGTTTTTT. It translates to CASSPSTPVRKLFF.

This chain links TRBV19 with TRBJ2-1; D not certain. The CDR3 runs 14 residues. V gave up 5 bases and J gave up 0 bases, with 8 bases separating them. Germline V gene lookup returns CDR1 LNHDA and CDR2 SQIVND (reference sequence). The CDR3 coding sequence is TGTGCCAGTAGTCCCCTAGTCTCCTACAATGAGCAGTTCTTC. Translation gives CASSPLVSYNEQFF.

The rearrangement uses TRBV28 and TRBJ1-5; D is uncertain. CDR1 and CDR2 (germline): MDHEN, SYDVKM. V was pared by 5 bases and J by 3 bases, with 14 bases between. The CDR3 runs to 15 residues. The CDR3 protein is CASSDNWEYNQPQHF. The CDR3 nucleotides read TGTGCCAGCAGTGACAACTGGGAGTACAATCAGCCCCAGCATTTT.